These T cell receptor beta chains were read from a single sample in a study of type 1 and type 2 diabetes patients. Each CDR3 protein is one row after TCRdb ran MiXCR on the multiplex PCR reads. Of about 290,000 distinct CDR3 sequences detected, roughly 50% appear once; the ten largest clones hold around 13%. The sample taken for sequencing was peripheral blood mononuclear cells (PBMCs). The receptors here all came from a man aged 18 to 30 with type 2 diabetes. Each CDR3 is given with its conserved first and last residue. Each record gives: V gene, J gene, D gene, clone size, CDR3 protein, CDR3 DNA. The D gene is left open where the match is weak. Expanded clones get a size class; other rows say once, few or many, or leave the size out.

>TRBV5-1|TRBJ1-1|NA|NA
CASSFWGNTEAFF
TGCGCCAGCAGCTTTTGGGGGAACACTGAAGCTTTCTTT
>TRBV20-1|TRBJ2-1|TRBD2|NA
CSASTGTSYHEQFF
TGCAGTGCTAGTACCGGGACTAGCTATCATGAGCAGTTCTTC
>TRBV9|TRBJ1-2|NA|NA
CASSGGDYNYGYTF
TGTGCCAGCAGCGGAGGGGACTATAACTATGGCTACACCTTC
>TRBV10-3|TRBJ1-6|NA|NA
CAIRTASGGSPLHF
TGTGCCATCAGGACCGCATCGGGGGGTTCACCCCTCCACTTT
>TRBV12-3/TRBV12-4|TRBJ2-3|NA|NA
CASKPPIVDTQYF
TGTGCCAGCAAGCCCCCCATAGTTGATACGCAGTATTTT
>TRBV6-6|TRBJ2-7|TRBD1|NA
CASSRGTGGEQYF
TGTGCCAGCAGTAGAGGGACAGGGGGCGAGCAGTACTTC
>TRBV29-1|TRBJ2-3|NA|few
CSVEGAIWRRDTDTQYF
TGCAGCGTTGAAGGCGCTATTTGGCGGAGAGACACAGATACGCAGTATTTT
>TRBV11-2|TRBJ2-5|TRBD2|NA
CASKRAGGRETQYF
TGTGCCAGCAAGAGGGCGGGAGGGAGAGAGACCCAGTACTTC
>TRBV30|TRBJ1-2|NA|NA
CAYEQGLYGYTF
TGTGCCTATGAACAGGGTCTCTATGGCTACACCTTC
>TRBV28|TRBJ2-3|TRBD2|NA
CASRLAGVAGADTQYF
TGTGCCAGCAGACTAGCGGGAGTCGCGGGGGCAGATACGCAGTATTTT
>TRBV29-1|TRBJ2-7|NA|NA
CSVETGVRDEQYF
TGCAGCGTTGAAACAGGCGTTAGGGACGAGCAGTACTTC
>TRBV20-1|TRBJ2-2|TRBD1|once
CSARDGGQGADGELFF
TGCAGTGCTAGAGACGGGGGACAGGGGGCGGACGGGGAGCTGTTTTTT
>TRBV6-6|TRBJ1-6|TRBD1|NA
CASSVTGRRNSPLRF
TGCGCCAGCAGTGTGACAGGGCGACGCAATTCACCCCTCCGCTTT
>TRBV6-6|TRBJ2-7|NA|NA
CASSPPDGGSSGGHYEQYF
TGTGCCAGCAGTCCCCCCGACGGTGGCTCGTCCGGGGGACACTACGAGCAGTACTTC
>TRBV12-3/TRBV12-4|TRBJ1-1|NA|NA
CASSLLGRPAGTNTEAFF
TGTGCCAGCAGTTTGCTCGGTCGGCCAGCCGGGACGAACACTGAAGCTTTCTTT
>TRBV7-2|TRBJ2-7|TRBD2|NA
CASSLASRGLAGGAYEQYF
TGTGCCAGCAGCTTAGCGTCCAGGGGACTAGCGGGAGGGGCCTACGAGCAGTACTTC
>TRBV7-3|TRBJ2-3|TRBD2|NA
CASSLTLAGSTDTQYF
TGTGCCAGCAGCTTAACCTTAGCGGGAAGCACAGATACGCAGTATTTT
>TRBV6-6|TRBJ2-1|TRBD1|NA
CASSYLDRAGDNEQFF
TGTGCCAGCAGTTACTTAGACAGGGCAGGGGACAATGAGCAGTTCTTC
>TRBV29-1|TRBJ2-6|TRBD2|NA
CGLGRGTSGANVLTF
TGCGGCCTGGGGAGGGGTACTTCTGGGGCCAACGTCCTGACTTTC
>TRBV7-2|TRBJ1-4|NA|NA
CASSYEGRINEKLFF
TGTGCCAGCAGCTACGAGGGACGGATTAATGAAAAACTGTTTTTT
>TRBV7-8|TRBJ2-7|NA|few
CASSLGGTQGEQYF
TGTGCCAGCAGCTTAGGTGGGACACAGGGAGAGCAGTACTTC
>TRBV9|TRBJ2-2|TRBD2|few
CASRSGGDAGELFF
TGTGCCAGCAGGAGCGGGGGGGATGCCGGGGAGCTGTTTTTT
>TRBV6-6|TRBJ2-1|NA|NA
CASNLYRDGYNEQFF
TGTGCCAGCAACTTATACAGGGACGGCTACAATGAGCAGTTCTTC
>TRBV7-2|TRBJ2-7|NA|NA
CASSLSINYIYEQYF
TGTGCCAGCAGCTTATCGATCAACTATATCTACGAGCAGTACTTC
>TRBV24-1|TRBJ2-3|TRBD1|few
CATSDFRQGASTDTQYF
TGTGCCACCAGTGATTTCCGACAGGGAGCTAGTACAGATACGCAGTATTTT
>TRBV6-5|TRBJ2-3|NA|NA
CASSRSTEGTDTQYF
TGTGCCAGCAGTCGATCTACAGAGGGCACAGATACGCAGTATTTT
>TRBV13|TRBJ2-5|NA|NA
CASSAGLLETQYF
TGTGCCAGCAGCGCTGGTTTGCTGGAGACCCAGTACTTC
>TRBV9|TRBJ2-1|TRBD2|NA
CASSVEGKAGLVWDEQFF
TGTGCCAGCAGCGTAGAGGGGAAAGCGGGATTGGTATGGGATGAGCAGTTCTTC
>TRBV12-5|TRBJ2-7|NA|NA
CASGLVPAVRHHTAHYEQYF
TGTGCTAGTGGTTTGGTACCGGCGGTGCGGCACCACACGGCCCACTACGAGCAGTACTTC
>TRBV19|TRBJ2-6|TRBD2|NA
CASMARGGAPSGANVLTF
TGTGCCAGTATGGCCCGGGGGGGCGCGCCCTCTGGGGCCAACGTCCTGACTTTC
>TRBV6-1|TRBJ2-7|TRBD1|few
CASSLGTENYEQYF
TGTGCCAGCAGTTTAGGGACAGAAAACTACGAGCAGTACTTC
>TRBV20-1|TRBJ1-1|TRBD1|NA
CSARIGGSLSEEAFF
TGCAGTGCTAGAATAGGGGGCTCGTTGTCCGAGGAAGCTTTCTTT
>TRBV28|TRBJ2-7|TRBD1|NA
CASSLTGNEQYF
TGTGCCAGCAGCCTGACAGGGAACGAGCAGTACTTC
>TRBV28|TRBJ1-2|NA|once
CASSFPLDSYGYTF
TGTGCCAGCAGTTTCCCTCTTGACAGCTATGGCTACACCTTC
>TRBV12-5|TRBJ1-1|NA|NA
CASVLGGGAEAFF
TGTGCTAGTGTCCTAGGGGGTGGGGCTGAAGCTTTCTTT
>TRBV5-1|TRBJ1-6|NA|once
CASSLSPLHF
TGTGCCAGCAGCTTGTCCCCCCTCCACTTT
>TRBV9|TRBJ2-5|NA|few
CASSVEWGWETQYF
TGTGCCAGCAGCGTAGAATGGGGGTGGGAGACCCAGTACTTC
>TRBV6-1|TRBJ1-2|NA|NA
CASSEPRDNYGYTF
TGTGCCAGCAGTGAGCCCCGGGATAACTATGGCTACACCTTC
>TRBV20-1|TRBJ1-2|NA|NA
CSGRPQGVHNGYTF
TGCAGTGGGCGACCTCAGGGTGTTCATAATGGCTACACCTTC